This T cell receptor beta chain was profiled in a study of blood T cell repertoires in COVID-19. The trim removed 3 bases at V and 7 bases at J, leaving 4 bases unmatched. The germline V gene encodes CDR1 GTSNPN and CDR2 SVGIG (reference sequence). This CDR3 spans 13 amino acids. The assay was immunoSEQ multiplex PCR, and TCRdb's table has in-frame clones only and misses some. Here the sample spans 200,000 to 250,000 clones, about 82% being singletons. Patients in Seattle were enrolled during active infection, then followed longitudinally. The V and J genes are TRBV30 and TRBJ2-4; 9 nucleotides align to TRBD2. The source is a man over 45 with COVID-19, enrolled during active disease. Material: peripheral blood. The CDR3 DNA follows: TGTGCCTGGAGGCTAGCGGGGAACAACATTCAGTACTTC. This sequence encodes CAWRLAGNNIQYF.